The 8 T cell receptor beta chains below all came from one sample that was sequenced in a study of low-dose radiotherapy and immunotherapy resistance in tumors. Time point: after trial treatment. Treatment in this sample: LDRT plus nivolumab, ipilimumab, low-dose cyclophosphamide and aspirin (RACIN trial). TRAV- and TRBV-specific primers, spanning alpha and beta chains, primed first-strand cDNA. Amplification, which lasted 15 to 20 PCR cycles, used a constant-region primer and V-primer adapter to amplify TCRs. TCRdb itself ran the reads through MiXCR, one entry per CDR3 protein. Of some 100,000 distinct CDR3 sequences listed, 20% to 25% are singletons. The specimen comprised PBMCs, sampled after low-dose radiotherapy plus immunotherapy. These receptors were taken from a male donor with prostate cancer.

This clonotype was picked up many times. The chain joins TRBV19 to TRBJ1-4; TRBD1 might be the D (6 bases). V was trimmed by 3 bases and J by 3 bases, leaving 11 bases between them. This CDR3 contains 15 residues. Germline CDR1 is LNHDA and CDR2 is SQIVND (reference sequence). CDR3 nucleotide sequence: TGTGCCAGTAGTATTGCGGGACAACCTAATGAAAAACTGTTTTTT. Translating gives CASSIAGQPNEKLFF.

This clonotype has ten or more counts. The chain is built from TRBV7-8 and TRBJ2-5, with D perhaps TRBD2 (6 bases). The CDR3 extends over 14 amino acids. V gave up 1 base and J gave up 5 bases, with 11 bases separating them. CDR1 and CDR2 (germline): SGHVS, FQNEAQ. The DNA of the CDR3 is TGTGCCAGCAGCTTAGAATGGGGGGTGGAGACCCAGTACTTC. Protein sequence: CASSLEWGVETQYF.

This clonotype has ten or more counts. This sequence joins TRBV29-1 and TRBJ1-1, with D hard to call. CDR1 and CDR2 (germline): SQVTM, ANQGSEA. CDR3 size: 14 residues. V was clipped by 7 bases and J by 1 base, with 16 bases between them. The DNA of the CDR3 is TGCAGCGCTCACTCCCGGCCGACGAACACTGAAGCTTTCTTT. This sequence encodes CSAHSRPTNTEAFF.

This clonotype was seen repeatedly, ten times or more. The V call is TRBV3-1, the J call TRBJ2-5; D is ambiguous. Germline loops: CDR1 LGHDT, CDR2 YNNKEL (reference sequence). The CDR3 contains 13 residues. V dropped 4 bases and J dropped 4 bases, with 10 bases sitting between them. The CDR3 nucleotides read TGTGCCAGCAGCCGTCTGATGGTAGAGACCCAGTACTTC. It codes for CASSRLMVETQYF.

This clonotype was counted between two and nine times. This chain joins TRBV6-2 or TRBV6-3 and TRBJ2-4, with 10 bases fitting TRBD2. The junction had 11 bases not matched to a gene; V was cut back by 9 bases and J by 9 bases. Germline CDR1 reads MNHEY; CDR2 reads SVGEGT. CDR3 length: 14 residues. CDR3 in amino acids: CASVAGGPLGIQYF. The CDR3 nucleotides read TGTGCCAGTGTAGCGGGGGGCCCCCTTGGCATTCAGTACTTC.

This clonotype has ten or more counts. This chain joins TRBV2 and TRBJ2-3; no firm D call. The CDR3 has 14 amino acids. Germline CDR1 is SNHLY and CDR2 is FYNNEI. V was cut by 6 bases and J by 0 bases, with 10 bases left in between. CDR3 nucleotide sequence: TGTGCCAGCAGGGTAGAGACTAGCACAGATACGCAGTATTTT. This sequence encodes CASRVETSTDTQYF.

This clonotype was recorded many times. This chain uses TRBV7-9 with TRBJ1-2; TRBD1 might be the D (6 bases). Germline assignment: CDR1 SEHNR and CDR2 FQNEAQ (reference sequence). This CDR3 is built from 14 residues. The ends were cut back, 4 bases at V and 4 bases at J, with 13 bases in the middle. This CDR3 reads CASSSMGGSYGYTF. The DNA of the CDR3 is TGTGCCAGCAGCTCAATGGGGGGCAGCTATGGCTACACCTTC. Based on the CDR3 plus reference TRBV7-9 and TRBJ1-2, the full variable domain is DTGVSQNPRHKITKRGQNVTFRCDPISEHNRLYWYRQTLGQGPEFLTYFQNEAQLEKSRLLSDRFSAERPKGSFSTLEIQRTEQGDSAMYLCASSSMGGSYGYTFGSGTRLTVV.

This clonotype was seen ten or more times. V usage is TRBV21-1 and J usage is TRBJ1-1; the table's D call of TRBD1 was not tested on the DNA. TRBV21-1 constitutes a pseudogene. The CDR3 consists of 14 residues. The CDR3 DNA sequence: TGTGCCAGCAGCCCCGAACCGGGTACGACAGAAGCTTTCTTT. Protein sequence: CASSPEPGTTEAFF.